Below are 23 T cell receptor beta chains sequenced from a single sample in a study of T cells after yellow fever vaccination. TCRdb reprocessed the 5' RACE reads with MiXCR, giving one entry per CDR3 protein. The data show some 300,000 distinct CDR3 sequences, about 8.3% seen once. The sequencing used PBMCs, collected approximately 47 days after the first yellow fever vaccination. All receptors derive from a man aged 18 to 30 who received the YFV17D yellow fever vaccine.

CDR3 region: CASSPRGYEQYV. DNA for the CDR3: TGTGCCAGCAGCCCCCGGGGCTACGAGCAGTACGTC. The chain couples TRBV6-2 or TRBV6-3 to TRBJ2-7; D is possibly TRBD2 (5 bases). Trimming took 6 bases from V and 3 from J, leaving 9 bases between them. This CDR3 contains 12 residues. Germline lookup yields CDR1 MNHEY and CDR2 SVGEGT.

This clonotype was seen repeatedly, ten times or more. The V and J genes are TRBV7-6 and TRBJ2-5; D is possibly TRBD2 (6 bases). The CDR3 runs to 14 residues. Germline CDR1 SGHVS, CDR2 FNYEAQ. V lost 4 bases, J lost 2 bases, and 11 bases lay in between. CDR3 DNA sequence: TGTGCCAGCAGCTCCCTGGGACTTCAAGAGACCCAGTACTTC. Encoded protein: CASSSLGLQETQYF. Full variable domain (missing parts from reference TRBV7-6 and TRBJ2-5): GAGVSQSPRYKVTKRGQDVALRCDPISGHVSLYWYRQALGQGPEFLTYFNYEAQQDKSGLPNDRFSAERPEGSISTLTIQRTEQRDSAMYRCASSSLGLQETQYFGPGTRLLVL.

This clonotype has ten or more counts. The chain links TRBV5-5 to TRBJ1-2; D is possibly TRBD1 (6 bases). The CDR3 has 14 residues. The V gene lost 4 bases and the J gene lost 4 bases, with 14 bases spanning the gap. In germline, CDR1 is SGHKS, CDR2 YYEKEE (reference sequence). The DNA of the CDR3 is TGTGCCAGCAGCCTGGGGGGGCTCTCCTATGGCTACACCTTC. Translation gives CASSLGGLSYGYTF.

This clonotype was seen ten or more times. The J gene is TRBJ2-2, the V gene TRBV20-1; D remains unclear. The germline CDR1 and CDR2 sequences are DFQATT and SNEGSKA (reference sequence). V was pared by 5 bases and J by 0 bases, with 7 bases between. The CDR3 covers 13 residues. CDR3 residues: CSAPQPNTGELFF. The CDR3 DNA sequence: TGCAGTGCTCCTCAGCCGAACACCGGGGAGCTGTTTTTT.

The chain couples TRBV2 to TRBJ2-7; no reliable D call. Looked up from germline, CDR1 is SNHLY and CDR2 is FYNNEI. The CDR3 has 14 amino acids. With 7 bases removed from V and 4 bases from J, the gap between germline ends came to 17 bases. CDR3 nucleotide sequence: TGTGCCAGCACCCCGGGTGGCAGTCGGTACGAGCAGTACTTC. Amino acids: CASTPGGSRYEQYF.

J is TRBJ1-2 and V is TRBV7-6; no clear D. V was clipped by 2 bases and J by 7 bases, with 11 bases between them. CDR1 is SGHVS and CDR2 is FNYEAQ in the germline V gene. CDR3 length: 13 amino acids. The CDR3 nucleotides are TGTGCCAGCAGCTTATACGGCGAGGGTGGCTACACCTTC. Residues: CASSLYGEGGYTF.

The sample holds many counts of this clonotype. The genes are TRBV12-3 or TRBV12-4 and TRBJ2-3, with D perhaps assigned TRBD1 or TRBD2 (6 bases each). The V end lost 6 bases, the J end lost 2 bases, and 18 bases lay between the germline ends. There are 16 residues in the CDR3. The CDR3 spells CASSPYEGGPTDTQYF. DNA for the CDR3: TGTGCCAGCAGCCCGTATGAGGGGGGCCCCACAGATACGCAGTATTTT.

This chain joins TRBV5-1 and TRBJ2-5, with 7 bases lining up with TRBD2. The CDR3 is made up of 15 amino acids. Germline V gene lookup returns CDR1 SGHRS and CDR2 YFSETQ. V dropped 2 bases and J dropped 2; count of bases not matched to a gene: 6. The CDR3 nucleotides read TGCGCCAGCAGCTTAATTCCTAGCGGACAAGAGACCCAGTACTTC. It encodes CASSLIPSGQETQYF.

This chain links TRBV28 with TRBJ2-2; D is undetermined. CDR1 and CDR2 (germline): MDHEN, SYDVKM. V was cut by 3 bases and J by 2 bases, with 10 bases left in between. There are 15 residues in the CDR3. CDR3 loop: CASSFSGLNTGELFF. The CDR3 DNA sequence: TGTGCCAGCAGTTTCTCGGGCCTTAACACCGGGGAGCTGTTTTTT. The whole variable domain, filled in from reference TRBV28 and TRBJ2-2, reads DVKVTQSSRYLVKRTGEKVFLECVQDMDHENMFWYRQDPGLGLRLIYFSYDVKMKEKGDIPEGYSVSREKKERFSLILESASTNQTSMYLCASSFSGLNTGELFFGEGSRLTVL.

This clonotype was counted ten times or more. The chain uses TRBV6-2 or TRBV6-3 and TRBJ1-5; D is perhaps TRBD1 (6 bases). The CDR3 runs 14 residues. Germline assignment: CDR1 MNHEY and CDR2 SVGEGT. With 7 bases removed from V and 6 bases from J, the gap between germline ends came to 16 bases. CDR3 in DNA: TGTGCCAGCAACCCGTTCCTCAGGGGTCAGCCCCAGCATTTT. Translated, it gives CASNPFLRGQPQHF.

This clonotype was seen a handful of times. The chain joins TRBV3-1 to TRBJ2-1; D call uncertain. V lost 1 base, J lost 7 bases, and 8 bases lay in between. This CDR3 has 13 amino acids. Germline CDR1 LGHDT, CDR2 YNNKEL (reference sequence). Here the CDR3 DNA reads TGTGCCAGCAGCCAAGTTTTCCAGAATGAGCAGTTCTTC. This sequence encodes CASSQVFQNEQFF.

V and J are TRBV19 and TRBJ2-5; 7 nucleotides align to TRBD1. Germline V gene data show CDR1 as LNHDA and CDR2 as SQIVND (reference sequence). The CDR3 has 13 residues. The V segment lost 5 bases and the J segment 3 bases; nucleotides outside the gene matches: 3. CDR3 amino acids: CASSDQGEETQYF. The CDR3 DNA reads TGTGCCAGTAGTGACCAGGGGGAAGAGACCCAGTACTTC.

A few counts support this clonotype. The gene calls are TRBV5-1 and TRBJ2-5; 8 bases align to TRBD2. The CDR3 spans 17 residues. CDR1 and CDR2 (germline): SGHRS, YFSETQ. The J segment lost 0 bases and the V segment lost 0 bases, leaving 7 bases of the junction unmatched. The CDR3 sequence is CASSLGLVLADQETQYF. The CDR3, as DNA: TGCGCCAGCAGCTTGGGTTTAGTACTAGCGGACCAAGAGACCCAGTACTTC.

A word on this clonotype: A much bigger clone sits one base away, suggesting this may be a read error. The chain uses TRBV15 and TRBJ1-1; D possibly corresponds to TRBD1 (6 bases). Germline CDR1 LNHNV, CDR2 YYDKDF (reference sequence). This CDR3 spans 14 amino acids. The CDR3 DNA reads TGTGCCACCAGCAGCACTCAGGGGAACACTGTAGCTTTCTTT. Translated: CATSSTQGNTVAFF.

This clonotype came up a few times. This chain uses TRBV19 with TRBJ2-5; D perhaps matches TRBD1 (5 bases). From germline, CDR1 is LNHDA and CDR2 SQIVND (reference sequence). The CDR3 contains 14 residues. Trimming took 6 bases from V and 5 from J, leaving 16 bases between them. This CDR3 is CASSLRKGSETQYF. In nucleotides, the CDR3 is TGTGCCAGTAGCCTTCGTAAGGGGTCTGAGACCCAGTACTTC.

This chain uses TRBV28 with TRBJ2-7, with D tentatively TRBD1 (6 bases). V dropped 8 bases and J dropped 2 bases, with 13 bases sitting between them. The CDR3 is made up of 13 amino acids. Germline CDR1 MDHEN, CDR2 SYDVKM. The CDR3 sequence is CASQDSSTYEQYV. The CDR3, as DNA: TGTGCCAGCCAGGACAGCTCAACCTACGAGCAGTACGTC.

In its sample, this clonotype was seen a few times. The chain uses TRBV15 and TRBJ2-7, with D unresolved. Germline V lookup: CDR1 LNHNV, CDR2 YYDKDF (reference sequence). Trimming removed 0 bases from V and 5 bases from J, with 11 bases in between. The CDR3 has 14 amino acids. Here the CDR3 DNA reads TGTGCCACCAGCAGAGATGTCGGGCCGCACGAGCAGTACGTC. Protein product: CATSRDVGPHEQYV.

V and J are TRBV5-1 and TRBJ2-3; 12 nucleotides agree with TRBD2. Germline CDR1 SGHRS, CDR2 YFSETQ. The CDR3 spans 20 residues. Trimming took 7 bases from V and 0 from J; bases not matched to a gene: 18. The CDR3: CASRPPLAGGRTPSTDTQYF. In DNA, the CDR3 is TGCGCCAGCCGGCCCCCACTAGCGGGGGGAAGAACCCCTAGCACAGATACGCAGTATTTT.

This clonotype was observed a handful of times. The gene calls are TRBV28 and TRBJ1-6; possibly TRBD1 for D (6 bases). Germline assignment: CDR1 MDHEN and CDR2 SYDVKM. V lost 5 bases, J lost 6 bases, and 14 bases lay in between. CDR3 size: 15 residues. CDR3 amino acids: CASSEQGLFNSPLHF. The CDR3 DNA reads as TGTGCCAGCAGTGAACAGGGCCTTTTTAATTCACCCCTCCACTTT. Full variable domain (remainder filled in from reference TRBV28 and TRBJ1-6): DVKVTQSSRYLVKRTGEKVFLECVQDMDHENMFWYRQDPGLGLRLIYFSYDVKMKEKGDIPEGYSVSREKKERFSLILESASTNQTSMYLCASSEQGLFNSPLHFGNGTRLTVT.

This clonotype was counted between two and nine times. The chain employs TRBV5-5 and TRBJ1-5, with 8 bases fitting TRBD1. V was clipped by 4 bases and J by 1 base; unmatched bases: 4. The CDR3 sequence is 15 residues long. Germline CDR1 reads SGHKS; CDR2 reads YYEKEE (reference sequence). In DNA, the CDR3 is TGTGCCAGCAGCCTGGACAGGGCCAGCAATCAGCCCCAGCATTTT. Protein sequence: CASSLDRASNQPQHF.

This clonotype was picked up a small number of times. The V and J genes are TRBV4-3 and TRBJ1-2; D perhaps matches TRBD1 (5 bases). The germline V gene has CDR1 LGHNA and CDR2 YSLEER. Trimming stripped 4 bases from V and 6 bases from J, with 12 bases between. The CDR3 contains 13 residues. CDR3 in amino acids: CASSPPGGDGYTF. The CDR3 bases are TGCGCCAGCAGCCCCCCCGGGGGAGATGGCTACACCTTC.

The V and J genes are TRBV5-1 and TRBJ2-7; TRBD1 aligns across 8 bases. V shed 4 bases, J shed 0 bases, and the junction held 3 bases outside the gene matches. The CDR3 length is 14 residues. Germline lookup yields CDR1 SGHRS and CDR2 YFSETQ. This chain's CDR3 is CASSTGQGSYEQYF. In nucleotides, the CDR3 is TGCGCCAGCAGCACTGGACAGGGCTCCTACGAGCAGTACTTC.

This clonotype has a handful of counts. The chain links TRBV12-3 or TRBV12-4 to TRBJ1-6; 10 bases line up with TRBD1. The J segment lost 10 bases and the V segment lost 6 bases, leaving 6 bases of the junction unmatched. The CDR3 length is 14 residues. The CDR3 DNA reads TGTGCCAGCAGACTTGACAGGGGGCCCTCACCCCTCCACTTT. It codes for CASRLDRGPSPLHF.